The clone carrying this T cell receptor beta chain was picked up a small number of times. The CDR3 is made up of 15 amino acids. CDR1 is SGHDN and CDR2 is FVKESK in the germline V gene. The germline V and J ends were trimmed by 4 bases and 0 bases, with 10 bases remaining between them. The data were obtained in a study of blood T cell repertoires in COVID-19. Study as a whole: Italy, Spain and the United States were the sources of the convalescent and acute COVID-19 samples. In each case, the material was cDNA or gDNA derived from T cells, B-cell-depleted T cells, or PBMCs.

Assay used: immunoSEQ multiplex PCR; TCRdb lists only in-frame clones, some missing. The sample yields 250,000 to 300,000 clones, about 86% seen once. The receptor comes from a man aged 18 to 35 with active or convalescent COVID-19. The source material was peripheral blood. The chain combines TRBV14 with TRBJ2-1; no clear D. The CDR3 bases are TGTGCCAGCAGCCCCTACCTGAGCTCCTACAATGAGCAGTTCTTC. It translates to CASSPYLSSYNEQFF.